This T cell receptor (beta chain) emerged from a study of T cell repertoires in cytomegalovirus infection. About the study: CMV infection and matching HLA type were both indicated by public TCR beta signatures.

General study results and limits: Public TCR beta family frequency separated CMV-and-HLA carriers, including in an independent cohort. Dominating the ex vivo response were HLA-C-restricted CMV-specific TCR beta clonotypes.

Germline-derived CDR1 and CDR2 are SNHLY and FYNNEI. The CDR3 totals 12 residues. Between the trimmed V and J ends, which lost 7 bases and 7 bases, there was a span of 13 bases. TCRdb passed the reads through MiXCR, listing each CDR3 protein once. The sample records fewer than 550,000 distinct CDR3 sequences, more than 15% being singletons. As concerns this clonotype: Its cognate antigen is unknown.

V is TRBV2 and J is TRBJ1-2; TRBD1 might be the D (5 bases). The sequence was obtained from a human donor in good health (CMV status not recorded). Some clones in this sample may be carry-over from other donors' samples. Input material: CD8+ T cells from PBMCs. CDR3 coding DNA: TGTGCCAGCACCCACTTGGGGGTTGGCTACACCTTC. Amino acid sequence: CASTHLGVGYTF.